The rows below give T cell receptor beta chains drawn from one sample of a study of T cell responses to AZD1222 COVID-19 vaccine. Only in-frame clones appear in the TCRdb table, and some are missing; sequencing was by immunoSEQ multiplex PCR. The sample carries approximately 140,000 clones, more than 85% recorded once. This material consisted of peripheral blood, taken on day 0 of AZD1222 vaccination. The receptors shown here come from an adult in good health. Both conserved end residues are part of each CDR3. A D gene is named only where the DNA matches it firmly. Clone size is given for some rows only: seen once, a few or many times, or a class if the clone is expanded.

J gene,clone size,V gene,D gene,CDR3 DNA,CDR3 protein
TRBJ2-5,NA,TRBV5-1,TRBD1,TGCGCCAGCGGACAAGGGGGCGCTTATGGAGAGACCCAGTACTTC,CASGQGGAYGETQYF
TRBJ1-1,NA,TRBV13,NA,TGTGCCAGCAGCCCAACCAGTGGGGCGTCAGAAGCTTTCTTT,CASSPTSGASEAFF
TRBJ1-6,NA,TRBV3-1/TRBV3-2,TRBD1,TGTGCCAGCAGCGACGACCAGGGGGATTCACCCCTCCACTTT,CASSDDQGDSPLHF
TRBJ2-2,once,TRBV28,TRBD1,TGTGCCAGCAGTTTGGGGGACAGGTCCGGCGGGGAGCTGTTTTTT,CASSLGDRSGGELFF
TRBJ1-3,NA,TRBV19,NA,TGTGCGGTCGGGTACGGGGCTGGAAACACCATATATTTT,CAVGYGAGNTIYF
TRBJ2-2,NA,TRBV4-2,TRBD2,TGTGCCAGCAGCCAAGGGACTAGCGGGGGGGCCCTACGCGTCACCGGGGAGCTGTTTTTT,CASSQGTSGGALRVTGELFF
TRBJ1-1,NA,TRBV6-4,NA,TGTGCCAGCAACCCACCTGGGGGCATCTACTTAGAACCCATGAACACTGAAGCTTTCTTT,CASNPPGGIYLEPMNTEAFF
TRBJ1-6,NA,TRBV19,TRBD1,TGTGCCAGTACCCCCCCGGGACAGGGTTTCTCACCCCTCCACTTT,CASTPPGQGFSPLHF
TRBJ2-7,NA,TRBV5-1,TRBD2,TGCGCCAGCAGCTTGGCTAGCGGGCTAACCTACGAGCAGTACTTC,CASSLASGLTYEQYF
TRBJ1-6,NA,TRBV10-2,TRBD1,TGCGCCAGCAGTACCAACAGGGGGCGCGGATCACCCCTCCACTTT,CASSTNRGRGSPLHF
TRBJ1-3,NA,TRBV9,TRBD1,TGTGCCAGCAGCGTAGACGTGACAGGGGGCTTATTAAACACCATATATTTT,CASSVDVTGGLLNTIYF
TRBJ2-7,NA,TRBV4-1,NA,TGCGCCAGCAGCCAAGCCTCAAGGACAAGCTCCTACGAGCAGTACTTC,CASSQASRTSSYEQYF
TRBJ1-2,NA,TRBV27,NA,TGTGCCAGCAGTTTTGGAAAGCCAGCTAACTATGGCTACACCTTC,CASSFGKPANYGYTF
TRBJ1-5,NA,TRBV5-8,NA,TGTGCCAGCAGCCCCGGAGGGTGGCAGGGGCTGGAGCCCCAGCATTTT,CASSPGGWQGLEPQHF
TRBJ2-1,NA,TRBV6-2/TRBV6-3,NA,TGTGCCAGCAGTTACGGGGGACTCAATGAGCAGTTCTTC,CASSYGGLNEQFF
TRBJ1-1,NA,TRBV6-5,TRBD1,TGTGCCAGCAGTTCCGGGGGCAGGGGGCTTTCTGAAGCTTTCTTT,CASSSGGRGLSEAFF
TRBJ2-7,NA,TRBV7-2,NA,TGTGCCAGCAGCCACGAGGGGGGCTATGAGCAGTACTTC,CASSHEGGYEQYF
TRBJ2-5,NA,TRBV11-3,NA,TGTGCCAGCAGCTTAGATGGAGAGACCCAGTACTTC,CASSLDGETQYF
TRBJ2-5,NA,TRBV9,NA,TGTGCCAGCAGCGTAGGGGGGGAAACCCAAGAGACCCAGTACTTC,CASSVGGETQETQYF
TRBJ2-6,NA,TRBV7-6,TRBD1,TGTGCCAGCAGCTTAGCGAGGGACAGCTCTCACCTCAGCTCTGGGGCCAACGTCCTGACTTTC,CASSLARDSSHLSSGANVLTF
TRBJ1-2,NA,TRBV5-4,TRBD1,TGTGCCAGCAGCCCCTGGGCAGGGGGCGCGGATGGCTACACCTTC,CASSPWAGGADGYTF
TRBJ2-5,once,TRBV5-6,NA,TGTGCCAGCAGCACCCGGGGCAGGGAGACCCAGTACTTC,CASSTRGRETQYF
TRBJ1-3,NA,TRBV5-4,NA,TGTGCCACCAGCGACGGGTACTCTGGAAACACCATATATTTT,CATSDGYSGNTIYF
TRBJ2-7,once,TRBV3-1/TRBV3-2,TRBD2,TGTGCCAGCAGCCCAGCGGGAGGGCCCACCTACGAGCAGTACTTC,CASSPAGGPTYEQYF
TRBJ2-3,NA,TRBV28,TRBD2,TGTGCCAGCAGTTTCACCCTAGCGGCCAGCACAGATACGCAGTATTTT,CASSFTLAASTDTQYF
TRBJ1-1,NA,TRBV30,NA,TGTGCCTGGAGTCACGACGAGAACACTGAAGCTTTCTTT,CAWSHDENTEAFF
TRBJ2-7,NA,TRBV9,TRBD2,TGTGCCAGCAGCGTAGATACTAGCGGGGGCCTGATGGACGAGCAGTACTTC,CASSVDTSGGLMDEQYF
TRBJ1-5,NA,TRBV7-3,NA,TGTGCCAGCAGCTTAACGTACGATCAGCCCCAGCATTTT,CASSLTYDQPQHF
TRBJ1-2,NA,TRBV7-9,NA,TGTGCCAGCAGCCCCAGCTGGGTGTCGGACTATGGCTACACCTTC,CASSPSWVSDYGYTF
TRBJ2-2,NA,TRBV7-2,TRBD2,TGTGCCAGCACCGAAAGAGTTAGCGGGGGGGTTTACACCGGGGAGCTGTTTTTT,CASTERVSGGVYTGELFF
TRBJ1-5,NA,TRBV5-1,NA,TGCGCCAGCAGCTTGGAAGGGGGGAGCAATCAGCCCCAGCATTTT,CASSLEGGSNQPQHF
TRBJ2-5,NA,TRBV4-3,TRBD1,TGCGCCAGCAGCCAGCAGCAGGGGGCTATGAGAGAGACCCAGTACTTC,CASSQQQGAMRETQYF
TRBJ1-5,NA,TRBV4-3,NA,TGCGCCAGCAGCCAAGATATATGGGACAATCAGCCCCAGCATTTT,CASSQDIWDNQPQHF
TRBJ2-7,NA,TRBV12-3/TRBV12-4,NA,TGTGCCAGCAGTTTAACAGTATCCTACGAGCAGTACTTC,CASSLTVSYEQYF
TRBJ1-1,NA,TRBV19,NA,TGTGCCAGTAGTATAGAAGCGGGTAAGAACACTGAAGCTTTCTTT,CASSIEAGKNTEAFF
TRBJ1-3,NA,TRBV2,TRBD1,TGTGCCAGCAGTGAAGGACAGGGCACGGACACCATATATTTT,CASSEGQGTDTIYF